This T cell receptor beta chain comes out of a study of CD8+ T cells in alopecia areata. Treatment given: oral pan-JAK inhibitor, 5-10 mg twice daily. V gave up 0 bases and J gave up 0 bases, with 12 bases separating them. Per germline, CDR1 MGHRA and CDR2 YSYEKL. The CDR3 is 17 amino acids. RNA extraction and reverse transcription yielded cDNA as sequencing template. Generated by immunoSEQ multiplex PCR, the TCRdb table keeps only in-frame clones and is missing some. The sample has around 270,000 clones, roughly 50% seen once. The material was CD4+ T cells sorted from blood, obtained at week 24, from a patient treated with tofacitinib. The chain joins TRBV4-1 to TRBJ1-5, with D tentatively TRBD1 (5 bases). This clonotype originated in a human donor with alopecia areata. CDR3 in amino acids: CASSQELRAYSNQPQHF. The CDR3 nucleotides read TGCGCCAGCAGCCAAGAGCTCAGGGCCTATAGCAATCAGCCCCAGCATTTT.